This entry lists 23 T cell receptor beta chains sequenced from one sample in a study of T cell responses to AZD1222 COVID-19 vaccine. Sequencing was performed with immunoSEQ multiplex PCR; in TCRdb, only in-frame clones are kept and a portion is missing. The data show approximately 60,000 clones, approximately 83% seen once. The input for sequencing was peripheral blood, taken on day 0 of AZD1222 vaccination. The origin of the receptors is an adult in good health.

The chain links TRBV4-1 to TRBJ2-7, with 8 positions matching TRBD1. The J segment lost 2 bases and the V segment lost 0 bases, leaving 3 bases of the junction unmatched. CDR1 is MGHRA and CDR2 is YSYEKL in the germline V gene. This CDR3 contains 15 residues. The CDR3 loop is CASSQDGTGAYEQYF. The CDR3 DNA follows: TGCGCCAGCAGCCAAGATGGGACAGGAGCCTACGAGCAGTACTTC.

The V call is TRBV19, the J call TRBJ1-1; D is undetermined. From germline, CDR1 is LNHDA and CDR2 SQIVND (reference sequence). Deletions cut 5 bases from V and 3 bases from J, with 10 bases between. This CDR3 is built from 13 residues. Here the CDR3 DNA reads TGTGCCAGTAGTCCCACAGCGTACACTGAAGCTTTCTTT. Its translation: CASSPTAYTEAFF.

This rearrangement joins TRBV29-1 to TRBJ2-1, with D perhaps matching TRBD1 (5 bases). CDR1 is SQVTM and CDR2 is ANQGSEA in the germline V gene. The ends were cut back, 3 bases at V and 0 bases at J, with 12 bases in the middle. The CDR3 consists of 15 residues. DNA for the CDR3: TGCAGCGTTGATACAGGCGGAAGCTCCTACAATGAGCAGTTCTTC. Translation gives CSVDTGGSSYNEQFF.

The chain carries TRBV28 and TRBJ1-2; D is unresolved. The CDR3 is made up of 13 amino acids. V lost 6 bases to trimming and J lost 3 bases, with 11 bases between them. Germline assignment: CDR1 MDHEN and CDR2 SYDVKM. The CDR3 sequence: CASRGPPDYGYTF. The CDR3 region has the DNA TGTGCCAGCAGAGGGCCCCCGGACTATGGCTACACCTTC.

The chain carries TRBV6-5 and TRBJ2-7; no firm D call. The CDR3 extends over 13 amino acids. V lost 0 bases to trimming and J lost 2 bases, with 5 bases between them. Germline V gives CDR1 MNHEY, CDR2 SVGAGI. This CDR3 reads CASSYSTAYEQYF. The CDR3 DNA sequence: TGTGCCAGCAGTTACTCGACCGCCTACGAGCAGTACTTC.

The rearrangement links TRBV4-1 to TRBJ1-5; D is perhaps TRBD1 (5 bases). The CDR3 has 15 residues. Trimming cost V 4 bases and J 3 bases, with 13 bases left between them. Germline V CDR1 and CDR2: MGHRA, YSYEKL. DNA for the CDR3: TGCGCCAGCAGCCTAACCGGGACGAACAATCAGCCCCAGCATTTT. Its protein product is CASSLTGTNNQPQHF.

This clone has only one observation. The genes are TRBV2 and TRBJ1-2; weak D call: TRBD1 (5 bases). The V gene's germline CDR1 is SNHLY and CDR2 FYNNEI. CDR3 length: 15 amino acids. The V gene lost 0 bases and the J gene lost 7 bases, with 15 bases spanning the gap. CDR3 sequence (DNA): TGTGCCAGCAGTGAAGCTGGGGGTTCCTTCGGTGGCTACACCTTC. This codes for CASSEAGGSFGGYTF.

The chain uses TRBV11-3 and TRBJ2-7; TRBD2 matches 9 bases. The V gene end was trimmed by 4 bases and the J gene end by 0 bases; junction bases not matched to a gene: 1. The CDR3 is 14 residues long. Germline V gene data show CDR1 as SGHNT and CDR2 as YENEEA. Here the CDR3 reads CASSSSGTSYEQYF. As DNA, the CDR3 is TGTGCCAGCAGCTCTAGCGGGACCTCCTACGAGCAGTACTTC.

The rearrangement uses TRBV7-8 and TRBJ2-7; tentative D call: TRBD2 (6 bases). The CDR3 is made up of 15 amino acids. The germline CDR1 and CDR2 sequences are SGHVS and FQNEAQ. V lost 1 base to trimming and J lost 0 bases, with 10 bases between them. CDR3: CASSLGLSGSYEQYF. The CDR3 nucleotides are TGTGCCAGCAGCTTAGGGCTTAGCGGCTCCTACGAGCAGTACTTC.

J is TRBJ2-7 and V is TRBV5-6; D call uncertain. This CDR3 region has 14 residues. Germline loops: CDR1 SGHDT, CDR2 YYEEEE. V was trimmed by 0 bases and J by 0 bases, leaving 7 bases between them. CDR3 sequence (DNA): TGTGCCAGCAGCTTGGACGGATCCTCCTACGAGCAGTACTTC. Translation: CASSLDGSSYEQYF.

The chain carries TRBV9 and TRBJ1-2; D gene uncertain. The germline gives CDR1 SGDLS, CDR2 YYNGEE. There are 14 residues in the CDR3. Trimming left V 0 bases short and J 8 bases short, with 14 bases between. CDR3 sequence reads: CASSVGDTRVGYTF. The CDR3 DNA follows: TGTGCCAGCAGCGTAGGAGACACACGCGTGGGCTACACCTTC.

Ten or more counts support this clone. V is TRBV15 and J is TRBJ2-2; 9 bases are a match to TRBD1. The CDR3 sequence is 16 residues long. Germline trimming cut 3 bases from V and 4 bases from J; bases unmatched to any gene: 6. Germline CDR1 is LNHNV and CDR2 is YYDKDF (reference sequence). CDR3 nucleotides: TGTGCCACCAGCAGCGTTCCGGGACAGGGCACCGGGGAGCTGTTTTTT. Residues: CATSSVPGQGTGELFF.

The chain links TRBV7-3 to TRBJ2-7, with 8 bases that match TRBD2. CDR1 SGHTA and CDR2 FQGTGA come from the germline V gene. The CDR3 loop spans 15 amino acids. V dropped 2 bases and J dropped 3; count of bases not matched to a gene: 6. CDR3 DNA: TGTGCCAGCAGCTTAGAGGGCAGCGGGAGCTACGAGCAGTACTTC. Protein: CASSLEGSGSYEQYF.

The chain employs TRBV10-3 and TRBJ2-5; TRBD2 aligns across 8 bases. The germline V gene encodes CDR1 ENHRY and CDR2 SYGVKD. Trimming removed 8 bases from V and 5 bases from J; junction bases left unmatched: 13. This CDR3 comprises 15 residues. This chain's CDR3 is CAIGSSERELETQYF. CDR3 in DNA: TGTGCCATCGGCTCCTCCGAGCGGGAGTTGGAGACCCAGTACTTC.

This clone appeared once. This chain joins TRBV9 and TRBJ1-4; no clear D gene. This CDR3 region has 15 residues. CDR1 and CDR2 from the germline V gene are SGDLS and YYNGEE. V lost 3 bases and J lost 2, with 11 bases in between. The CDR3, as DNA: TGTGCCAGCAGCGCCGGACCCGGGACTAATGAAAAACTGTTTTTT. Translated, it gives CASSAGPGTNEKLFF.

The genes are TRBV18 and TRBJ2-3, with unresolved D. Per the germline V gene, CDR1 is KGHSH and CDR2 is LQKENI. V was cut by 5 bases and J by 6 bases, with 12 bases left in between. The CDR3 is 13 amino acids. The CDR3 DNA sequence: TGTGCCAGCTCAAGTCTCGGTTGGGATACGCAGTATTTT. Translated: CASSSLGWDTQYF. The entire variable domain, with the rest obtained from reference TRBV18 and TRBJ2-3, is as follows: NAGVMQNPRHLVRRRGQEARLRCSPMKGHSHVYWYRQLPEEGLKFMVYLQKENIIDESGMPKERFSAEFPKEGPSILRIQQVVRGDSAAYFCASSSLGWDTQYFGPGTRLTVL.

The DNA for the CDR3 is TGTGCCAGAAGCTGCAAGGGACTAGCGGGAGAGGGTGAGCAGTTCTTC. Residues: CARSCKGLAGEGEQFF. V is TRBV5-3 and J is TRBJ2-1; 14 nucleotides match TRBD2. TRBV5-3 is noted as an ORF with a role that remains uncertain. The J segment lost 9 bases and the V segment lost 3 bases, leaving 8 bases of the junction unmatched. This CDR3 spans 16 amino acids.

The rearrangement uses TRBV27 and TRBJ1-5; D is unclear. The CDR3 consists of 13 residues. The germline V and J ends were trimmed by 6 bases and 0 bases, with 6 bases remaining between them. Looked up from germline, CDR1 is MNHEY and CDR2 is SMNVEV (reference sequence). The CDR3 protein is CASSLDSNQPQHF. The CDR3 DNA reads as TGTGCCAGCAGCCTTGATAGCAATCAGCCCCAGCATTTT.

This clone came up a few times. The chain recombines TRBV10-3 with TRBJ1-5; weak D call: TRBD1 (5 bases). Per the germline V gene, CDR1 is ENHRY and CDR2 is SYGVKD. V was trimmed by 0 bases and J by 7 bases, leaving 16 bases between them. The CDR3 runs 16 residues. CDR3 protein: CAISESGLQGEQPQHF. CDR3 coding DNA: TGTGCCATCAGTGAGTCGGGACTCCAAGGTGAGCAGCCCCAGCATTTT.

The genes are TRBV6-6 and TRBJ1-1; no clear D. This CDR3 is built from 14 residues. Germline V gene data show CDR1 as MNHNY and CDR2 as SVGAGI (reference sequence). Trimming cost V 6 bases and J 2 bases, with 13 bases left between them. The DNA for the CDR3 is TGTGCCAGCAGCGGGGATGGTAGTAACACTGAAGCTTTCTTT. This translates into CASSGDGSNTEAFF.

The chain employs TRBV19 and TRBJ2-7; possibly TRBD1 for D (5 bases). Trimming stripped 10 bases from V and 2 bases from J, with 21 bases between. Per germline, CDR1 LNHDA and CDR2 SQIVND (reference sequence). The CDR3 runs to 15 residues. Written as DNA, the CDR3 is TGTGCCACCCTGAAAATGCGACAGCGAACCTACGAGCAGTACTTC. This sequence encodes CATLKMRQRTYEQYF.

The chain uses TRBV7-9 and TRBJ2-7; 8 bases are a match to TRBD1. The germline CDR1 and CDR2 sequences are SEHNR and FQNEAQ (reference sequence). The CDR3 is made up of 17 amino acids. The V and J ends lost 1 base and 2 bases, in that order; junction bases with no gene match: 10. The DNA of the CDR3 is TGTGCCAGCAGCTTAGTAAGGGTCGGACAGGGAACCTACGAGCAGTACTTC. It specifies CASSLVRVGQGTYEQYF.

The genes are TRBV9 and TRBJ1-1, with D unresolved. The ends were cut back, 0 bases at V and 2 bases at J, with 5 bases in the middle. This CDR3 contains 13 residues. Germline V gene data show CDR1 as SGDLS and CDR2 as YYNGEE. This CDR3 reads CASSVGPNTEAFF. The CDR3 region has the DNA TGTGCCAGCAGCGTAGGACCAAACACTGAAGCTTTCTTT.